The sequence of this TCR beta chain was determined in a study of human T cells and chemical hapten exposure. Study-wide results and limits: Counts of TCRs expanded at PT1 correlated positively with patch test score. The study found expanded TCRs formed significantly more large CDR3 similarity clusters than controls.

Time point noted: patch test 3, about 24 weeks after DPC sensitization. Treatment specified: therapeutic diphenylcyclopropenone sensitization with weekly scalp DPC. Whole blood, unfractionated, served as the material for total RNA extraction. This clonotype was picked up a small number of times. Its antigen is undetermined. TCRdb passed the RACE reads through MiXCR, listing each CDR3 protein once. The sample yields approximately 60,000 distinct CDR3 sequences, approximately 9.9% seen once. Trimming shortened V by 0 bases and J by 9 bases, and 15 bases separated the two germline ends. Per germline, CDR1 SGHAT and CDR2 FQNNGV. CDR3 length equals 15 residues.

This TCR came from a woman younger than 45 with alopecia areata. Some clones in this sample may be carry-over from other donors' samples. V gene TRBV11-2 combines with J gene TRBJ2-1; D is unclear. The source material was whole blood, sampled in connection with sensitization to the hapten diphenylcyclopropenone (DPC). The DNA of the CDR3 is TGTGCCAGCAGCTTAGATCCTAGTTGGGCGACTGAGCAGTTCTTC. Encoded protein: CASSLDPSWATEQFF.